Each of the 5 T cell receptor beta chains below was sequenced from the same sample in a study of vaccination effects on CD4 cells after COVID-19. Expansion of antigen-specific CD4+ T cells with viral peptide pools was carried out by the ViraFEST assay before sequencing. Following 10 days of culture, CD4+ T cells were isolated. No vaccinee had earlier SARS-CoV-2 infection, and nucleocapsid antibodies were negative. Antigen specificity for these receptors is unknown. Assay: immunoSEQ multiplex PCR; the TCRdb copy retains only in-frame clones and omits some. Found here are about 73,000 clones, more than 60% of them singletons; the top ten hold approximately 10%. Sample: CD4+ T cells from PBMCs cultured with SARS-CoV-2 spike peptides, taken before COVID-19 vaccination. The receptor source for this set is a human donor who received a COVID-19 vaccine.

This chain connects TRBV6-5 to TRBJ1-4, with D possibly being TRBD1 (6 bases). V was clipped by 6 bases and J by 7 bases, with 15 bases between them. The CDR3 is made up of 14 amino acids. CDR1 is MNHEY and CDR2 is SVGAGI in the germline V gene. The CDR3 nucleotides are TGTGCCAGCAGCTACAGGGAATTTGGTGAAAAACTGTTTTTT. Translated: CASSYREFGEKLFF.

This clone was detected once. The chain is built from TRBV7-3 and TRBJ2-3; 7 bases match TRBD1. The CDR3 extends over 19 amino acids. Germline V CDR1 and CDR2: SGHTA, FQGTGA. V lost 0 bases to trimming and J lost 3 bases; unmatched junction nucleotides: 15. The CDR3, as DNA: TGTGCCAGCAGCTTAACGGGTTCGCAGGGGACAGCCAGTACAGATACGCAGTATTTT. It translates to CASSLTGSQGTASTDTQYF.

CDR3 loop: CASSLLGQGEESSEQYV. The CDR3 region has the DNA TGTGCCAGCAGTCTTCTGGGACAGGGGGAGGAGTCGTCCGAGCAGTACGTC. The V call is TRBV25-1, the J call TRBJ2-7, with 11 positions matching TRBD1. Germline loops: CDR1 MGHDK, CDR2 SYGVNS. The ends lost 5 bases at V and 6 bases at J; junction bases unmatched: 15. This CDR3 region has 17 residues.

This chain joins TRBV10-1 and TRBJ2-1; D unclear. The CDR3 is 14 amino acids. V was clipped by 2 bases and J by 5 bases, with 10 bases between them. Germline CDR1 is WNHNN and CDR2 is SYGVQD (reference sequence). The CDR3 sequence is CASSENPMDNEQFF. CDR3 DNA sequence: TGCGCCAGCAGTGAGAACCCTATGGACAATGAGCAGTTCTTC.

The chain combines TRBV2 with TRBJ2-5; D is unresolved. Trimming removed 4 bases from V and 1 base from J, with 1 base in between. The CDR3 covers 11 residues. The germline CDR1 and CDR2 sequences are SNHLY and FYNNEI. CDR3 sequence reads: CASSAQETQYF. In DNA form, the CDR3 reads TGTGCCAGCAGTGCCCAAGAGACCCAGTACTTC.